The clone carrying this T cell receptor (beta chain) has only a few counts. These data are taken from a study of T-cell memory formation after mild COVID-19. TCRdb itself ran the 5' RACE reads through MiXCR, one entry per CDR3 protein. The sample holds about 470,000 distinct CDR3 sequences, roughly 18% seen once. This CDR3 comprises 15 residues. The V end was cut by 4 bases, the J end by 3 bases, with 17 bases between. Germline-derived CDR1 and CDR2 are SGHDT and YYEEEE. This receptor was obtained from an adult woman who had mild COVID-19 (a few samples of this study predate the infection). Cell type and time point are not known. Sequenced sample: PBMCs or a T cell subset sorted from them (not recorded which). This chain uses TRBV5-6 with TRBJ2-7; a weak D match, TRBD2 (7 bases). The DNA for the CDR3 is TGTGCCAGCAGCCCAAAAGGGGGGGATGTCTACGAGCAGTACTTC. This encodes CASSPKGGDVYEQYF. The full variable domain, completed using reference TRBV5-6 and TRBJ2-7, is DAGVTQSPTHLIKTRGQQVTLRCSPKSGHDTVSWYQQALGQGPQFIFQYYEEEERQRGNFPDRFSGHQFPNYSSELNVNALLLGDSALYLCASSPKGGDVYEQYFGPGTRLTVT.